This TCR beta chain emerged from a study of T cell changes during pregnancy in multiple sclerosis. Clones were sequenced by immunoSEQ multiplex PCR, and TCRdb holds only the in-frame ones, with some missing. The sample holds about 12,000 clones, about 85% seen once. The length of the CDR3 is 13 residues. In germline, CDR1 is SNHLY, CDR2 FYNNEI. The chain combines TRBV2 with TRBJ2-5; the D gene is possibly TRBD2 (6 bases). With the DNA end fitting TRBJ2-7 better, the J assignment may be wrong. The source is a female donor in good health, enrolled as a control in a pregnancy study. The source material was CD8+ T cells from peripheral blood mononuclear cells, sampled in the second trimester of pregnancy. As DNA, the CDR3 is TGTGCCAAAGACGGCGGGACGGAGGACGAGCAGTACTTC. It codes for CAKDGGTEDEQYF.